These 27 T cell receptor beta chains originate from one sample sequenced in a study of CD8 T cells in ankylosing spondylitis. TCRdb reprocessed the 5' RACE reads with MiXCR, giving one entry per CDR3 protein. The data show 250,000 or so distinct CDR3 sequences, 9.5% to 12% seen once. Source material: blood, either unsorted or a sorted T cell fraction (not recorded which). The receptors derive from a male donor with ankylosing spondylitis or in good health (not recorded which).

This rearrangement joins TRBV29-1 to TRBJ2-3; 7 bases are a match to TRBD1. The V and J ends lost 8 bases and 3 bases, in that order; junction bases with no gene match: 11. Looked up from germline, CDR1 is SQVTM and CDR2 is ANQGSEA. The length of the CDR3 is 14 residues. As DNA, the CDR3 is TGCAGCTCCTTAGGGACAGAGTGGACAGATACGCAGTATTTT. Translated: CSSLGTEWTDTQYF.

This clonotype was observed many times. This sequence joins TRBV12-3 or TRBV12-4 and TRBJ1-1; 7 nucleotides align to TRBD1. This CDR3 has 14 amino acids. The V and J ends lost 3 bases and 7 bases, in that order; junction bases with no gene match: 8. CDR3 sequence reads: CASSLTTGAGEAFF. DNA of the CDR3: TGTGCCAGCAGTTTGACTACAGGGGCCGGTGAAGCTTTCTTT.

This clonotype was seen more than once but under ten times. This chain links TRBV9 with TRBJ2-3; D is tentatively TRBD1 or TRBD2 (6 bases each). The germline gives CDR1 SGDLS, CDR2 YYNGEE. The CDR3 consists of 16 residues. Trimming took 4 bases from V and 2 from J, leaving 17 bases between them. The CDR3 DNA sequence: TGTGCCAGCAGCACCGGGGGCGGGGCGAACACAGATACGCAGTATTTT. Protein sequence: CASSTGGGANTDTQYF.

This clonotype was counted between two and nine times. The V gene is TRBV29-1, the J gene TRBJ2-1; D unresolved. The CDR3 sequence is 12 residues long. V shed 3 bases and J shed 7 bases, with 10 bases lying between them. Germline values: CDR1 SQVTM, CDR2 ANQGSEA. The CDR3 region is CSVDVQINEQFF. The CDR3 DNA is TGCAGCGTTGACGTACAGATTAATGAGCAGTTCTTC.

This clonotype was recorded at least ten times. The CDR3 spells CSIRQGLENQPQHF. The CDR3 nucleotides read TGCAGTATTAGACAGGGTTTAGAGAATCAGCCCCAGCATTTT. V usage is TRBV20-1 and J usage is TRBJ1-5; 7 bases are shared with TRBD1. The V and J ends lost 8 bases and 4 bases, in that order; junction bases with no gene match: 11. Germline loops: CDR1 DFQATT, CDR2 SNEGSKA (reference sequence). This CDR3 spans 14 amino acids.

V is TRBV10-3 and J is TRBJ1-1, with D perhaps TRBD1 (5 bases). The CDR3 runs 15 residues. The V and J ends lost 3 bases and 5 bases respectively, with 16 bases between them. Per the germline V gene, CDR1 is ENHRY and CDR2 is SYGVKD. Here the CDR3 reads CAISEGIKGTTEAFF. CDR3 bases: TGTGCCATCAGTGAAGGGATTAAAGGGACTACTGAAGCTTTCTTT.

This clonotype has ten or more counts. The CDR3 loop is CASSYSPEAASFF. As DNA, the CDR3 is TGTGCCAGCAGTTACTCACCCGAAGCCGCCTCTTTCTTT. This chain joins TRBV6-2 or TRBV6-3 and TRBJ1-1; D remains ambiguous. CDR1 and CDR2 from the germline V gene are MNHEY and SVGEGT. The CDR3 extends over 13 amino acids. The germline V and J ends were trimmed by 0 bases and 12 bases, with 14 bases remaining between them.

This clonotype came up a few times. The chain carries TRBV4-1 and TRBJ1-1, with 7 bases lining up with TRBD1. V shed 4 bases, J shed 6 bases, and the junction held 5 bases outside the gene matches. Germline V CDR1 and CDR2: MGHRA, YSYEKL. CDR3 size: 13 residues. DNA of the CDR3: TGCGCCAGCAGCCGACAGGGTTTCCCTGAAGCTTTCTTT. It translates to CASSRQGFPEAFF.

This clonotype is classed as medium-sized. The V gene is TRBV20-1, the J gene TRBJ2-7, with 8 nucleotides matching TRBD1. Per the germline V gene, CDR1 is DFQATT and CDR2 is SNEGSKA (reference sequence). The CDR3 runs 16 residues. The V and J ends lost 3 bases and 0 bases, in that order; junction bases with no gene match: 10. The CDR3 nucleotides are TGCAGTGCTAGGGCTTGGGGGACAGGAGCCTCCTACGAGCAGTACTTC. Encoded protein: CSARAWGTGASYEQYF.

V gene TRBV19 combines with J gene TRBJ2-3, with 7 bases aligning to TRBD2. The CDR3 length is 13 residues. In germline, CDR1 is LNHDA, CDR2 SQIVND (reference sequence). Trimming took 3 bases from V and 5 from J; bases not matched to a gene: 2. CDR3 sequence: CASSIRGEDTQYF. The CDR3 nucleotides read TGTGCCAGTAGTATTCGGGGGGAAGATACGCAGTATTTT.

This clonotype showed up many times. DNA for the CDR3: TGTGCCAGCAGCTTAAATACGGACCAGGTGGAGACCCAGTACTTC. This sequence encodes CASSLNTDQVETQYF. This chain links TRBV7-6 with TRBJ2-5; no clear D gene. The CDR3 contains 15 residues. Germline values: CDR1 SGHVS, CDR2 FNYEAQ. The V and J ends lost 2 bases and 5 bases respectively, with 15 bases between them. Based on the CDR3 plus reference TRBV7-6 and TRBJ2-5, the full variable domain is GAGVSQSPRYKVTKRGQDVALRCDPISGHVSLYWYRQALGQGPEFLTYFNYEAQQDKSGLPNDRFSAERPEGSISTLTIQRTEQRDSAMYRCASSLNTDQVETQYFGPGTRLLVL.

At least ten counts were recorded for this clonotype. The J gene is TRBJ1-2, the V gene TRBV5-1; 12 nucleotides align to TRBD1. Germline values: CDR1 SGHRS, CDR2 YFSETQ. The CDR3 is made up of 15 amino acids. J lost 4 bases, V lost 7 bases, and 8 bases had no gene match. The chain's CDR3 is CASGLPGQGAYGYTF. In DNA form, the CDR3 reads TGCGCCAGCGGATTACCGGGACAGGGGGCCTATGGCTACACCTTC.

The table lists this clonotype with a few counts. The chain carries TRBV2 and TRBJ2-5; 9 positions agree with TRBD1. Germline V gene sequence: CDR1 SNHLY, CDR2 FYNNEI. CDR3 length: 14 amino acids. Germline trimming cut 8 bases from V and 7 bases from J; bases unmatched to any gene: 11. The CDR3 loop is CASFRDRAQRTQYF. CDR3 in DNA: TGTGCCAGCTTCCGGGACAGGGCCCAGCGGACCCAGTACTTC.

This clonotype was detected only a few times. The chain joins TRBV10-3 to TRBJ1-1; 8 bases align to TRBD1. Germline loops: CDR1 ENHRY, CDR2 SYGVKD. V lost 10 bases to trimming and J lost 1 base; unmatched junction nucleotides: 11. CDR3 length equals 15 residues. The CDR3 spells CATWTGPSSNTEAFF. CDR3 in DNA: TGTGCCACCTGGACAGGGCCCTCCTCGAACACTGAAGCTTTCTTT.

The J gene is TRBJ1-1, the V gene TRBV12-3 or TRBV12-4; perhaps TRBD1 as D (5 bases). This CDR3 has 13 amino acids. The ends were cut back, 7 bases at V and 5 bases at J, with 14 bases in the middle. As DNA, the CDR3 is TGTGCCAGCATTCGAGGGTGGGGGACTGAAGCTTTCTTT. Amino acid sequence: CASIRGWGTEAFF.

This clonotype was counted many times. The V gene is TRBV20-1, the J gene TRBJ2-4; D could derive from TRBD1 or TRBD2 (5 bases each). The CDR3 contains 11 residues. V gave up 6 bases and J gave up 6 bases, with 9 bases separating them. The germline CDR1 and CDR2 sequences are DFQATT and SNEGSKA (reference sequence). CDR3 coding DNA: TGCAGTGCAAGGGACGGAAACATTCAGTACTTC. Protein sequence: CSARDGNIQYF.

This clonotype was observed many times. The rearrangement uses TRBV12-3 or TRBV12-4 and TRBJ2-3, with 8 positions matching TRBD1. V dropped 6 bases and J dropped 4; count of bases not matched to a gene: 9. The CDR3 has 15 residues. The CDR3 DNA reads TGTGCCAGCAGCTTCGGACAGGGAGGTGCAGATACGCAGTATTTT. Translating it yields CASSFGQGGADTQYF.

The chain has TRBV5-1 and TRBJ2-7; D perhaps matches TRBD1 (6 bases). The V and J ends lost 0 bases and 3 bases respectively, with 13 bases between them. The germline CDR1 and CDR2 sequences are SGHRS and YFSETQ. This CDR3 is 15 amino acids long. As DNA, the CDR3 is TGCGCCAGCAGCTTGGAAGGACAGCGATACTACGAGCAGTACTTC. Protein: CASSLEGQRYYEQYF. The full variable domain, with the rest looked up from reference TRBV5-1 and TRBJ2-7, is KAGVTQTPRYLIKTRGQQVTLSCSPISGHRSVSWYQQTPGQGLQFLFEYFSETQRNKGNFPGRFSGRQFSNSRSEMNVSTLELGDSALYLCASSLEGQRYYEQYFGPGTRLTVT.

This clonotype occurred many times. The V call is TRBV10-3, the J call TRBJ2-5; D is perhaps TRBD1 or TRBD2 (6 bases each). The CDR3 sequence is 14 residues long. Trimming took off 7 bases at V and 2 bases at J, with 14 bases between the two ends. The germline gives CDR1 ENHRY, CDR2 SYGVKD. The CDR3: CAITPGGGQETQYF. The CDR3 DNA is TGTGCCATCACCCCAGGAGGGGGGCAAGAGACCCAGTACTTC.

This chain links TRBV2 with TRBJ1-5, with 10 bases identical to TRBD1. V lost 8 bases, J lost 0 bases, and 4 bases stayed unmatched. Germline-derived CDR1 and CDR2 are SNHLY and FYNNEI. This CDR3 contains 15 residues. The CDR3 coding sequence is TGTGCCAGCGGGGACAGGGGACCTAGCAATCAGCCCCAGCATTTT. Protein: CASGDRGPSNQPQHF.

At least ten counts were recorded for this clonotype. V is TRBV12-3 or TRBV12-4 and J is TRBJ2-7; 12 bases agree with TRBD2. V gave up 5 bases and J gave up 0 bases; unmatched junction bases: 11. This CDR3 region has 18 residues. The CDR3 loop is CASSPASGRAIISYEQYF. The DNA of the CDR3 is TGTGCCAGCAGTCCCGCTAGCGGGAGGGCCATTATCTCCTACGAGCAGTACTTC.

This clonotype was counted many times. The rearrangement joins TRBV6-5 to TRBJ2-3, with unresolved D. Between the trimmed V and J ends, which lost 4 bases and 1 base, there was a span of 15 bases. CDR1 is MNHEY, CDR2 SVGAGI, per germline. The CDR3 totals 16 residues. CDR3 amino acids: CASSFDPSPGTDTQYF. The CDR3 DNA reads TGTGCCAGCAGTTTCGACCCCAGTCCTGGCACAGATACGCAGTATTTT.

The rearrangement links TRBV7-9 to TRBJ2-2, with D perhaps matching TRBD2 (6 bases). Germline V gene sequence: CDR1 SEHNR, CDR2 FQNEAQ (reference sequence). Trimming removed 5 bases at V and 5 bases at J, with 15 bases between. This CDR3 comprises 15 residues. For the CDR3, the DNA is TGTGCCAGCAGCCCCCAGAGACTAGTAACCGGGGAGCTGTTTTTT. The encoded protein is CASSPQRLVTGELFF.

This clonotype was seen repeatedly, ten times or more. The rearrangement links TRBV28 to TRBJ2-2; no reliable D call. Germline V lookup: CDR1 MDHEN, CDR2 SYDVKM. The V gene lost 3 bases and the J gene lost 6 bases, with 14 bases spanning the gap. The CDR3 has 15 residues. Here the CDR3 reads CASSFYVTSPGELFF. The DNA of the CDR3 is TGTGCCAGCAGTTTCTACGTCACATCCCCCGGGGAGCTGTTTTTT.

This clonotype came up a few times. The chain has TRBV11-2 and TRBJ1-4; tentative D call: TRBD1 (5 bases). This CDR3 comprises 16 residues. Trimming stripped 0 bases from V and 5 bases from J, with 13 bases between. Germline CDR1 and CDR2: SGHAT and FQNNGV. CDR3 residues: CASSLDWDSFNEKLFF. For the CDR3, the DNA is TGTGCCAGCAGCTTAGATTGGGACTCGTTCAATGAAAAACTGTTTTTT.

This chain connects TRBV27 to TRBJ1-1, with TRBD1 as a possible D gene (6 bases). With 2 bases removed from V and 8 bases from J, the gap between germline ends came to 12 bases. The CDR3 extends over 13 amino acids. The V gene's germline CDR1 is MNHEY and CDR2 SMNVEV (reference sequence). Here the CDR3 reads CASSLNVGHEAFF. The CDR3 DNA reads TGTGCCAGCAGTTTAAATGTGGGACACGAAGCTTTCTTT.

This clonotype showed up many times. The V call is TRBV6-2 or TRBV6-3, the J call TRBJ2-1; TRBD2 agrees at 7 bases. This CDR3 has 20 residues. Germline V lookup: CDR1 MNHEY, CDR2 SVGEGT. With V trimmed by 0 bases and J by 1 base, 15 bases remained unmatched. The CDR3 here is CASSYSRDTSGMMSYNEQFF. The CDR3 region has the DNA TGTGCCAGCAGTTACTCTCGCGACACCAGCGGGATGATGTCCTACAATGAGCAGTTCTTC.